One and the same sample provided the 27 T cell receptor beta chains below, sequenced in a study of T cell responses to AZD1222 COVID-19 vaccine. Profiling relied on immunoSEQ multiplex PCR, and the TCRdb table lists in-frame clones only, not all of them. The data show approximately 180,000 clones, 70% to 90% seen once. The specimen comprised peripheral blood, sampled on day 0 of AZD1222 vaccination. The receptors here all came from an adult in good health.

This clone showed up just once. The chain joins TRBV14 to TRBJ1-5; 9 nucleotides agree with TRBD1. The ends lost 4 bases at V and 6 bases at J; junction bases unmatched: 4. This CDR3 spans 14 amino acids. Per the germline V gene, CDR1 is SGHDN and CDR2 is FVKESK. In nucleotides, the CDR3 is TGTGCCAGCAGCCCTAAGGGACAGGGTCAGCCCCAGCATTTT. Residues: CASSPKGQGQPQHF.

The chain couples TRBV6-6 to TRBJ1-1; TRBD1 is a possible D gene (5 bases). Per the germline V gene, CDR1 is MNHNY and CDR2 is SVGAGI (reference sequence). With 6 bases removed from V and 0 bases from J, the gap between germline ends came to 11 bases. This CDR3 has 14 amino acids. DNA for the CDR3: TGTGCCAGCAGCCCACAGGAACTGAACACTGAAGCTTTCTTT. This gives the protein CASSPQELNTEAFF.

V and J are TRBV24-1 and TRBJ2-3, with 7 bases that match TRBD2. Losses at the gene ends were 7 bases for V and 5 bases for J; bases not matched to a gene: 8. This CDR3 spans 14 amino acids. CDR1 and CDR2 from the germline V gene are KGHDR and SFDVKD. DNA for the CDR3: TGTGCCACCAGCGCCGGGGGGATTGGAGATACGCAGTATTTT. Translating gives CATSAGGIGDTQYF.

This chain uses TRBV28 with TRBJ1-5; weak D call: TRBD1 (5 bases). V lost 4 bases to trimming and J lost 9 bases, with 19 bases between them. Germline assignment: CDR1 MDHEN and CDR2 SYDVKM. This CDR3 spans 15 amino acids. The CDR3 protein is CASSSLRGPAGPQHF. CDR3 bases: TGTGCCAGCAGTTCCCTAAGGGGCCCCGCAGGGCCCCAGCATTTT.

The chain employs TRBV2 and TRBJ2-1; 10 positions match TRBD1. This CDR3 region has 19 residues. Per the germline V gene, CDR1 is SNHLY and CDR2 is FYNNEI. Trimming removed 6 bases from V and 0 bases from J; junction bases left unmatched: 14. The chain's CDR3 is CASRPSRTGGLSSYNEQFF. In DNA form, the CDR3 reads TGTGCCAGCAGACCTTCAAGGACAGGGGGTCTGAGCTCCTACAATGAGCAGTTCTTC.

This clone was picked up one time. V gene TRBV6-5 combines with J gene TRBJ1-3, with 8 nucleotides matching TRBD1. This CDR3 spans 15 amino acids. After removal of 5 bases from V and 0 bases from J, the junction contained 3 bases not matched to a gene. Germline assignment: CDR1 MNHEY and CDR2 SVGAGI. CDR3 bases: TGTGCCAGCAGTACCACAGGGGGCTCTGGAAACACCATATATTTT. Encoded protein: CASSTTGGSGNTIYF.

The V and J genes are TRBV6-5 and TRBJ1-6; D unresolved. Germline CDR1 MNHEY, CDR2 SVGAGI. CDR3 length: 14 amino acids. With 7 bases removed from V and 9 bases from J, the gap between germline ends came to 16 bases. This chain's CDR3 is CASNPQRPSSPLHF. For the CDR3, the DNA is TGTGCCAGCAACCCCCAGCGCCCAAGTTCACCCCTCCACTTT.

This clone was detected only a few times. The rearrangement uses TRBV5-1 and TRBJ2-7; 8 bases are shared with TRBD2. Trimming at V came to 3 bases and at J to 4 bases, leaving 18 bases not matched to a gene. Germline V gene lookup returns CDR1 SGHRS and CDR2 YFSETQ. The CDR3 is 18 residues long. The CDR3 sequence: CASSSPLGGRQALYEQYF. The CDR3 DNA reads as TGCGCCAGCAGCTCCCCTTTGGGCGGGAGGCAAGCTTTGTACGAGCAGTACTTC.

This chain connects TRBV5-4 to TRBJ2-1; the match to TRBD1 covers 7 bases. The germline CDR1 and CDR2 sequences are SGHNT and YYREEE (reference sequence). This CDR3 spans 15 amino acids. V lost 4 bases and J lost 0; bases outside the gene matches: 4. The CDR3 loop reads CASSPGGSSYNEQFF. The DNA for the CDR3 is TGTGCCAGCAGCCCAGGGGGAAGCTCCTACAATGAGCAGTTCTTC.

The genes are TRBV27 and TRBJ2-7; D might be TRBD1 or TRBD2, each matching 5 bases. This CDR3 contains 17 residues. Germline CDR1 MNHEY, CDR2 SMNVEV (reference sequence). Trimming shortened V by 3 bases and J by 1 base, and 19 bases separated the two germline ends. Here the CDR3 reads CASSLHIAGTESYEQYF. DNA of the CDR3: TGTGCCAGCAGTTTGCACATCGCCGGGACGGAGTCCTACGAGCAGTACTTC.

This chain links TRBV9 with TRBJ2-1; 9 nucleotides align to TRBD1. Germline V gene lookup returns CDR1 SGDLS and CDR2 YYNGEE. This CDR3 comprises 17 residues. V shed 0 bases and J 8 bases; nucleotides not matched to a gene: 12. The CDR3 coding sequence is TGTGCCAGCAGCGTAGGTCCCCCGCCGGGACAGGGCCATGAGCAGTTCTTC. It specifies CASSVGPPPGQGHEQFF.

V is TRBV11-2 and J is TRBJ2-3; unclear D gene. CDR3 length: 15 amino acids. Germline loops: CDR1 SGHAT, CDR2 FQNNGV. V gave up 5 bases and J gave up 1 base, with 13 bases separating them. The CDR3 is CASSDLSLRTDTQYF. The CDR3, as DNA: TGTGCCAGCAGCGACTTATCCCTCCGCACAGATACGCAGTATTTT.

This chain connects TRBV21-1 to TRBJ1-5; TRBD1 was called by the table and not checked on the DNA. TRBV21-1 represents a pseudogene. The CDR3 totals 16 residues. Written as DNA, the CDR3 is TGTGCCAGCAGCAAATGGGACAGATATAGCAATCAGCCCCAGCATTTT. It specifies CASSKWDRYSNQPQHF.

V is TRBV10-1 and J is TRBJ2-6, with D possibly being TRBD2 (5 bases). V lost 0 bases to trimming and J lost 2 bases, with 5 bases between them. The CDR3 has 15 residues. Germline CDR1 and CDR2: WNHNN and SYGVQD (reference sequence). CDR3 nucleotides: TGCGCCAGCAGTGAGTCGAGGGCTGGGGCCAACGTCCTGACTTTC. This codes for CASSESRAGANVLTF.

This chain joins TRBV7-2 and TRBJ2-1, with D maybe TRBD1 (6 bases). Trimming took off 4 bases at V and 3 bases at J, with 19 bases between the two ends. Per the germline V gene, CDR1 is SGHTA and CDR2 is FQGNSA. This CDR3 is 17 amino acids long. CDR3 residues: CASSSPQGRRYYNEQFF. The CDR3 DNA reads TGTGCCAGCAGCTCTCCCCAGGGGCGGCGTTACTACAATGAGCAGTTCTTC.

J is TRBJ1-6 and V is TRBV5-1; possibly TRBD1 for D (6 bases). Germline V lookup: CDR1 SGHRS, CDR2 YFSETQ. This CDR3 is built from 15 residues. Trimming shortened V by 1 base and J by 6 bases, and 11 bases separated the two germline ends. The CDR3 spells CASSLSGHLNSPLHF. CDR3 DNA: TGCGCCAGCAGCTTGTCGGGACATCTTAATTCACCCCTCCACTTT.

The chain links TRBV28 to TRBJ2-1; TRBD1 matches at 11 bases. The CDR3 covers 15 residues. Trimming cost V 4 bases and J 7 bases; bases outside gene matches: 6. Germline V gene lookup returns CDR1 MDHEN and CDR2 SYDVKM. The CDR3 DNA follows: TGTGCCAGCAGTTCCCCGGGACAGGGGGTTAATGAGCAGTTCTTC. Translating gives CASSSPGQGVNEQFF.

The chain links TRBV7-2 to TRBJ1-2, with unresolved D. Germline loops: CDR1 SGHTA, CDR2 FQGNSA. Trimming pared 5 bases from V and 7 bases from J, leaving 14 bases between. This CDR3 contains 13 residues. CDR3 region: CASSRSGPGGYTF. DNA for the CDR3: TGTGCCAGCAGCCGATCAGGTCCGGGTGGCTACACCTTC.

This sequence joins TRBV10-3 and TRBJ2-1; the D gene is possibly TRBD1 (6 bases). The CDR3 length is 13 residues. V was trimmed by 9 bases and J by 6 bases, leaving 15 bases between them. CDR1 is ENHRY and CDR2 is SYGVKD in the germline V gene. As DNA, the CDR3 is TGTGCCATTGGGGGCGCAGTCCCCAATGAGCAGTTCTTC. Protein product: CAIGGAVPNEQFF.

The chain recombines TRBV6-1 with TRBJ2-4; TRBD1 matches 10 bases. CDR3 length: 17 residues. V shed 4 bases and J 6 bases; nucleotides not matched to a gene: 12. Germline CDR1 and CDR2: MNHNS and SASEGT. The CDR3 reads CASSGGTGAAGLNIQYF. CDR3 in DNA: TGTGCCAGCAGTGGAGGGACAGGGGCCGCGGGATTAAACATTCAGTACTTC.

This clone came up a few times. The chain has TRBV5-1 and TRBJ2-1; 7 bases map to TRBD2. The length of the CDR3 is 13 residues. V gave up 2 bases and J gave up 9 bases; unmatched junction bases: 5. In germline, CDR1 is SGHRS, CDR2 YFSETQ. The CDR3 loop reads CASSFQTSLEQFF. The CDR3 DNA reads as TGCGCCAGCAGCTTCCAGACTAGCCTTGAGCAGTTCTTC.

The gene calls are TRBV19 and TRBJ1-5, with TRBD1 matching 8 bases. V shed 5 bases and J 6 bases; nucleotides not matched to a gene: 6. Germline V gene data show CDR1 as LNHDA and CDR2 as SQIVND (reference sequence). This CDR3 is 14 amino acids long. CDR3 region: CASSDRGVSQPQHF. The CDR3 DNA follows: TGTGCCAGTAGTGACAGGGGAGTGAGTCAGCCCCAGCATTTT.

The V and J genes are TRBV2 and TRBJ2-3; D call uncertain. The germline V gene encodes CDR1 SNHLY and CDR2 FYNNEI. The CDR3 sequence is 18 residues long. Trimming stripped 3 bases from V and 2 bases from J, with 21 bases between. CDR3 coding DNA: TGTGCCAGCAGTGATCCACCCCGCCCCCTAGGAAACACAGATACGCAGTATTTT. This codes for CASSDPPRPLGNTDTQYF.

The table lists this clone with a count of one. DNA for the CDR3: TGTGCCAGCACCAGCGACTGGAGAGCTGAAGCTTTCTTT. It codes for CASTSDWRAEAFF. The rearrangement joins TRBV6-5 to TRBJ1-1; no reliable D call. The CDR3 is 13 amino acids. Looked up from germline, CDR1 is MNHEY and CDR2 is SVGAGI. V lost 7 bases to trimming and J lost 6 bases, with 15 bases between them.

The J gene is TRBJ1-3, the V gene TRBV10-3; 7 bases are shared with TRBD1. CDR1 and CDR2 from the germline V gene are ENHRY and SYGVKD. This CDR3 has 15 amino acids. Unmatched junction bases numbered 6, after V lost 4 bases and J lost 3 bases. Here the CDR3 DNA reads TGTGCCATCAGTGCCCAGACAGGGCTTGGAAACACCATATATTTT. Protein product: CAISAQTGLGNTIYF.

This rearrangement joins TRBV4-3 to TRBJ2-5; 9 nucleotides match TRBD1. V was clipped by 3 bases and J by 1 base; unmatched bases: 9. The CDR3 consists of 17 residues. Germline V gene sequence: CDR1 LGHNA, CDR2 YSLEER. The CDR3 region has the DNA TGCGCCAGCAGCCAGGGACAGGGCCCACCCGGCCAAGAGACCCAGTACTTC. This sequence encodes CASSQGQGPPGQETQYF.

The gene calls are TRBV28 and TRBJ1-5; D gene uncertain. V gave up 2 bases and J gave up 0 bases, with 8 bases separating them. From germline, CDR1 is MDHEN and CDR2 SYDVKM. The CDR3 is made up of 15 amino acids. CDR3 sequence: CASSLGLNSNQPQHF. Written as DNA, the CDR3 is TGTGCCAGCAGTTTAGGGCTGAATAGCAATCAGCCCCAGCATTTT.